This TCR beta chain was found in a study of shared clonotypes between healthy human individuals. TCRdb's table, derived via immunoSEQ multiplex PCR, lists solely in-frame clones and lacks some. The repertoire has about 1.5 million clones, 98% of them found once; the top ten carry about 0.42%. Sequencing input: naive CD4+ T cells sorted from blood. Described subset: CD45RA+ positively selected. The clonotype originates from a man aged 25-40 years in good health.

The CDR3, as DNA: TGTGCCAGCAGCTCGGTTGACGCCTACTATGGCTACACCTTC. Translated, it gives CASSSVDAYYGYTF. The chain joins TRBV28 to TRBJ1-2; D ambiguous. The CDR3 length is 14 residues. Trimming removed 6 bases at V and 3 bases at J, with 14 bases between. The germline V gene has CDR1 MDHEN and CDR2 SYDVKM.